The rows below give T cell receptor beta chains drawn from one sample of a study of Ad26.COV2.S vaccination and SARS-CoV-2 variants. Profiled with immunoSEQ multiplex PCR; TCRdb holds only in-frame clones, not every one. This table holds approximately 250,000 clones, 70% to 90% found once. The sample in question was peripheral blood, obtained in a trial of Ad26.COV2.S vaccine versus placebo. These receptor sequences come from a person between 18 and 60 years old who received the Ad26.COV2.S COVID-19 vaccine or a placebo. The CDR3 runs from the conserved cysteine through the conserved F or W. A D gene is named only where the DNA matches it firmly. Not every row has a clone size; where given, it reads once, few, many or a size class.

abundance: -; d_gene: -; j_gene: TRBJ2-6; v_gene: TRBV19; CDR3nt: TGTGCCAGTAGTATATACAGCTCTGGGGCCAACGTCCTGACTTTC; CDR3aa: CASSIYSSGANVLTF
abundance: -; d_gene: -; j_gene: TRBJ1-2; v_gene: TRBV4-3; CDR3nt: TGCGCCAGCAGCCGGTGGGACCGTGGAGAGGGCTATGGCTACACCTTC; CDR3aa: CASSRWDRGEGYGYTF
abundance: -; d_gene: -; j_gene: TRBJ2-7; v_gene: TRBV5-1; CDR3nt: TGCGCCAGCAGCTTGGGGGTCCCGGGGTTCGAGCAGTACTTC; CDR3aa: CASSLGVPGFEQYF
abundance: -; d_gene: -; j_gene: TRBJ1-5; v_gene: TRBV3-1/TRBV3-2; CDR3nt: TGTGCCAGGTTTGGCAGGGCTATGTCTCAGCCCCAGCATTTT; CDR3aa: CARFGRAMSQPQHF
abundance: -; d_gene: -; j_gene: TRBJ2-1; v_gene: TRBV7-9; CDR3nt: TGTGCCAGCAGCCCCTTAGCGGAGCAGTTCTTC; CDR3aa: CASSPLAEQFF
abundance: -; d_gene: -; j_gene: TRBJ1-5; v_gene: TRBV6-2/TRBV6-3; CDR3nt: TGTGCCAGCAGCCCCGGCCAGGGATTGATCAGGGGCAATCAGCCCCAGCATTTT; CDR3aa: CASSPGQGLIRGNQPQHF
abundance: -; d_gene: -; j_gene: TRBJ2-1; v_gene: TRBV4-1; CDR3nt: TGCGCCAGCAGCCAAGAGGAGGGCAATGAGCAGTTCTTC; CDR3aa: CASSQEEGNEQFF
abundance: -; d_gene: TRBD1; j_gene: TRBJ2-1; v_gene: TRBV30; CDR3nt: TGTGCCTGGAGTAGGGACAGGGCAACTGAGCAGTTCTTC; CDR3aa: CAWSRDRATEQFF
abundance: -; d_gene: -; j_gene: TRBJ2-1; v_gene: TRBV5-6; CDR3nt: TGTGCCAGCAGCTTAGGGACACTTTACAATGAGCAGTTCTTC; CDR3aa: CASSLGTLYNEQFF
abundance: -; d_gene: TRBD1; j_gene: TRBJ1-2; v_gene: TRBV6-4; CDR3nt: TGTGCCAGCAGTGTGACAGGGGTAAACTATGGCTACACCTTC; CDR3aa: CASSVTGVNYGYTF
abundance: -; d_gene: -; j_gene: TRBJ1-2; v_gene: TRBV5-4; CDR3nt: TGTGCCAGCAGCTTGGTGGCCCGCACCAATAACTATGGCTACACCTTC; CDR3aa: CASSLVARTNNYGYTF
abundance: -; d_gene: -; j_gene: TRBJ1-1; v_gene: TRBV7-8; CDR3nt: TGTGCCAGCAGCTTAGAGGCAGGGAGAATGAACACTGAAGCTTTCTTT; CDR3aa: CASSLEAGRMNTEAFF
abundance: -; d_gene: -; j_gene: TRBJ1-2; v_gene: TRBV4-1; CDR3nt: TGCGCCAGCAGCCTTGCCGACAGGAGACAATATGGCTACACCTTC; CDR3aa: CASSLADRRQYGYTF
abundance: -; d_gene: TRBD2; j_gene: TRBJ2-2; v_gene: TRBV19; CDR3nt: TGTGCCAGTAGTAGGGAGGCAGCAACGCTAGCGGGAGGGCGGACCGGGGAGCTGTTTTTT; CDR3aa: CASSREAATLAGGRTGELFF
abundance: -; d_gene: -; j_gene: TRBJ2-3; v_gene: TRBV7-9; CDR3nt: TGTGCCAGCAGCTTAGCGAGGGCTAGAGGGTCAGATACGCAGTATTTT; CDR3aa: CASSLARARGSDTQYF
abundance: -; d_gene: TRBD1; j_gene: TRBJ1-2; v_gene: TRBV5-4; CDR3nt: TGTGCCAGCAGCACGGGACAGGGCGGGTATGGCTACACCTTC; CDR3aa: CASSTGQGGYGYTF
abundance: -; d_gene: TRBD1; j_gene: TRBJ1-4; v_gene: TRBV4-1; CDR3nt: TGCGCCAGCAGCTCTCCGGGACAGGGGGCAACTAATGAAAAACTGTTTTTT; CDR3aa: CASSSPGQGATNEKLFF
abundance: many; d_gene: TRBD2; j_gene: TRBJ2-2; v_gene: TRBV20-1; CDR3nt: TGCAGTGCTAGTATACCCCCAGCGGGAGGGCCGACCGGGGAGCTGTTTTTT; CDR3aa: CSASIPPAGGPTGELFF
abundance: -; d_gene: -; j_gene: TRBJ1-2; v_gene: TRBV4-1; CDR3nt: TGCGCCAGCAGCCAAGGTAGTAACACCTTGATCTATGGCTACACCTTC; CDR3aa: CASSQGSNTLIYGYTF
abundance: -; d_gene: -; j_gene: TRBJ1-1; v_gene: TRBV5-6; CDR3nt: TGTGCCAGCAGCTTGGATTTTGGGAGAACGGACACTGAAGCTTTCTTT; CDR3aa: CASSLDFGRTDTEAFF
abundance: -; d_gene: TRBD2; j_gene: TRBJ2-5; v_gene: TRBV28; CDR3nt: TGTGCCAGCAGTCTAGCGGGGGGGCTCGAGACCCAGTACTTC; CDR3aa: CASSLAGGLETQYF
abundance: -; d_gene: -; j_gene: TRBJ2-5; v_gene: TRBV4-1; CDR3nt: TGCGCCAGCAGCCAAGATCCGGGACTGCAAGAGACCCAGTACTTC; CDR3aa: CASSQDPGLQETQYF
abundance: -; d_gene: -; j_gene: TRBJ1-1; v_gene: TRBV6-5; CDR3nt: TGTGCCAGCAGTTACTCCGGGACCCTGAACACTGAAGCTTTCTTT; CDR3aa: CASSYSGTLNTEAFF
abundance: once; d_gene: -; j_gene: TRBJ2-7; v_gene: TRBV6-2/TRBV6-3; CDR3nt: TGTGCCAGCAGTTTGGTAGGGACGTTCTCCTACGAGCAGTACTTC; CDR3aa: CASSLVGTFSYEQYF
abundance: -; d_gene: -; j_gene: TRBJ2-3; v_gene: TRBV6-6; CDR3nt: TGTGCCAGCAGTTACCCCGGGGGTCCCTACACAGATACGCAGTATTTT; CDR3aa: CASSYPGGPYTDTQYF
abundance: -; d_gene: -; j_gene: TRBJ2-1; v_gene: TRBV19; CDR3nt: TGTGCCAGTAGAACCTTCGGTGGGGAGCAGTTCTTC; CDR3aa: CASRTFGGEQFF
abundance: -; d_gene: -; j_gene: TRBJ1-4; v_gene: TRBV27; CDR3nt: TGTGCCAGCAGTTACCGACCGAGCGCTAATGAAAAACTGTTTTTT; CDR3aa: CASSYRPSANEKLFF
abundance: -; d_gene: -; j_gene: TRBJ1-2; v_gene: TRBV7-9; CDR3nt: TGTGCCAGCAGCTTAATGGCAGAGGACTATGGCTACACCTTC; CDR3aa: CASSLMAEDYGYTF
abundance: once; d_gene: TRBD1; j_gene: TRBJ1-5; v_gene: TRBV10-3; CDR3nt: TGTGCCATCAGCGGGACAGGCAATCAGCCCCAGCATTTT; CDR3aa: CAISGTGNQPQHF
abundance: -; d_gene: -; j_gene: TRBJ1-2; v_gene: TRBV30; CDR3nt: TGTGCCTGGAGCCTCGGGGGCAGGGTTAGCTACACCTTC; CDR3aa: CAWSLGGRVSYTF
abundance: -; d_gene: -; j_gene: TRBJ2-3; v_gene: TRBV11-2; CDR3nt: TGTGCCAGCAGCTTAGCGTCCCCGGATACGCAGTATTTT; CDR3aa: CASSLASPDTQYF
abundance: -; d_gene: -; j_gene: TRBJ2-7; v_gene: TRBV5-1; CDR3nt: TGCGCCAGCAGCCCCCACGGGACAAACTACGAGCAGTACTTC; CDR3aa: CASSPHGTNYEQYF
abundance: -; d_gene: -; j_gene: TRBJ1-1; v_gene: TRBV3-1/TRBV3-2; CDR3nt: TGTGCCAGCAGCCGCCGGGACACCCTGAACACTGAAGCTTTCTTT; CDR3aa: CASSRRDTLNTEAFF
abundance: -; d_gene: -; j_gene: TRBJ2-5; v_gene: TRBV27; CDR3nt: TGTGCCAGCAGTTCGACTACACAAGAGACCCAGTACTTC; CDR3aa: CASSSTTQETQYF
abundance: few; d_gene: -; j_gene: TRBJ1-1; v_gene: TRBV6-5; CDR3nt: TGTGCCAGCAGTTACTCAGCGGGCACTGAAGCTTTCTTT; CDR3aa: CASSYSAGTEAFF
abundance: -; d_gene: -; j_gene: TRBJ1-3; v_gene: TRBV24-1; CDR3nt: TGTGCCACCAGTGATGGACAAGCGAAAAACACCATATATTTT; CDR3aa: CATSDGQAKNTIYF
abundance: once; d_gene: -; j_gene: TRBJ2-1; v_gene: TRBV7-2; CDR3nt: TGTGCCAGCAGCTTAGCAGCACCGAGCTCCTACAATGAGCAGTTCTTC; CDR3aa: CASSLAAPSSYNEQFF
abundance: -; d_gene: TRBD1; j_gene: TRBJ2-2; v_gene: TRBV20-1; CDR3nt: TGCAGTGCTAGTGCTCCGTCGGGACAGGGGGACACCGGGGAGCTGTTTTTT; CDR3aa: CSASAPSGQGDTGELFF
abundance: -; d_gene: -; j_gene: TRBJ1-2; v_gene: TRBV5-6; CDR3nt: TGTGCCAGCAGCTTGAGGGGGAACTATGGCTACACCTTC; CDR3aa: CASSLRGNYGYTF
abundance: -; d_gene: -; j_gene: TRBJ2-3; v_gene: TRBV29-1; CDR3nt: TGCAGCATATGGACGGGCCAGTCAGATACGCAGTATTTT; CDR3aa: CSIWTGQSDTQYF
abundance: -; d_gene: -; j_gene: TRBJ2-2; v_gene: TRBV7-2; CDR3nt: TGTGCCAGCAGCTCGGACAGTCTGAACACCGGGGAGCTGTTTTTT; CDR3aa: CASSSDSLNTGELFF
abundance: few; d_gene: TRBD2; j_gene: TRBJ2-2; v_gene: TRBV25-1; CDR3nt: TGTGCCAGCAGTGAAGGGAGGGCCGTCACCGGGGAGCTGTTTTTT; CDR3aa: CASSEGRAVTGELFF
abundance: -; d_gene: -; j_gene: TRBJ2-3; v_gene: TRBV20-1; CDR3nt: TGCAGTGCCAGACAATTCGGTACGCAGTATTTT; CDR3aa: CSARQFGTQYF
abundance: -; d_gene: TRBD1; j_gene: TRBJ2-2; v_gene: TRBV6-4; CDR3nt: TGTGCCAGCAGACGGGACAGTCACACCGGGGAGCTGTTTTTT; CDR3aa: CASRRDSHTGELFF
abundance: -; d_gene: -; j_gene: TRBJ2-1; v_gene: TRBV19; CDR3nt: TGTGCCAGTAGTCGCGGGACCATTACACAACAGTTCTACCATGAGCAGTTCTTC; CDR3aa: CASSRGTITQQFYHEQFF
abundance: -; d_gene: TRBD2; j_gene: TRBJ2-5; v_gene: TRBV5-4; CDR3nt: TGTGCCAGCAGCTTATCGGGGGGGGCAGAGACCCAGTACTTC; CDR3aa: CASSLSGGAETQYF
abundance: few; d_gene: -; j_gene: TRBJ2-7; v_gene: TRBV7-2; CDR3nt: TGTGCCAGCAGCTCCCAGGGGGGGAACCACTACGAGCAGTACTTC; CDR3aa: CASSSQGGNHYEQYF
abundance: -; d_gene: TRBD1; j_gene: TRBJ1-5; v_gene: TRBV6-4; CDR3nt: TGTGCCAGCAGCCGGACAGGGAATCAGCCCCAGCATTTT; CDR3aa: CASSRTGNQPQHF
abundance: -; d_gene: TRBD1; j_gene: TRBJ1-6; v_gene: TRBV12-3/TRBV12-4; CDR3nt: TGTGCCAGCACTCCCAGGGGGTCTTCACCCCTCCACTTT; CDR3aa: CASTPRGSSPLHF
abundance: -; d_gene: -; j_gene: TRBJ1-1; v_gene: TRBV6-5; CDR3nt: TGTGCCAGCAGCGAGATGAACACTGAAGCTTTCTTT; CDR3aa: CASSEMNTEAFF
abundance: once; d_gene: TRBD1; j_gene: TRBJ1-4; v_gene: TRBV9; CDR3nt: TGTGCCAGCAGCGTAGCGGGGACAGGAATGGGTGAAAAACTGTTTTTT; CDR3aa: CASSVAGTGMGEKLFF